One sample yielded the 14 T cell receptor beta chains listed below, sequenced in a study of blood T cell repertoires in COVID-19. Sequencing used immunoSEQ multiplex PCR; TCRdb keeps in-frame clones, though not all of them. The sample carries 200,000 to 300,000 clones, approximately 87% recorded once. Sequencing was done on a sample of peripheral blood. The receptors stem from a human donor in a cohort sampled during active COVID-19.

The chain has TRBV27 and TRBJ1-3, with D unresolved. Germline V gene data show CDR1 as MNHEY and CDR2 as SMNVEV (reference sequence). CDR3 size: 14 residues. Trimming took 7 bases from V and 0 from J, leaving 10 bases between them. CDR3 residues: CASMVTHSGNTIYF. CDR3 in DNA: TGTGCCAGCATGGTAACTCACTCTGGAAACACCATATATTTT.

CDR3 DNA: TGTGCCAGCTCGGGTAGCGGGGGCCACAATGAGCAGTTCTTC. Its protein product is CASSGSGGHNEQFF. The chain uses TRBV27 and TRBJ2-1; 9 bases are shared with TRBD2. The CDR3 sequence is 14 residues long. The ends lost 8 bases at V and 5 bases at J; junction bases unmatched: 7. Per germline, CDR1 MNHEY and CDR2 SMNVEV (reference sequence).

This chain uses TRBV4-1 with TRBJ2-7; D might be TRBD2 (6 bases). V gave up 6 bases and J gave up 7 bases, with 16 bases separating them. CDR3 length: 13 residues. The V gene's germline CDR1 is MGHRA and CDR2 YSYEKL. The CDR3 sequence is CASRAQERAEQYF. CDR3 bases: TGCGCCAGCAGGGCCCAAGAGCGGGCGGAGCAGTACTTC.

The J gene is TRBJ1-3, the V gene TRBV7-2; 8 bases are a match to TRBD1. V dropped 5 bases and J dropped 2; count of bases not matched to a gene: 5. Germline V gene lookup returns CDR1 SGHTA and CDR2 FQGNSA. CDR3 size: 15 residues. CDR3 protein: CASSHDRGPGNTIYF. DNA for the CDR3: TGTGCCAGCAGCCACGACAGGGGTCCTGGAAACACCATATATTTT. The full variable domain, rest sourced from reference TRBV7-2 and TRBJ1-3, is GAGVSQSPSNKVTEKGKDVELRCDPISGHTALYWYRQSLGQGLEFLIYFQGNSAPDKSGLPSDRFSAERTGGSVSTLTIQRTQQEDSAVYLCASSHDRGPGNTIYFGEGSWLTVV.

The chain recombines TRBV6-2 or TRBV6-3 with TRBJ2-7; TRBD2 aligns across 7 bases. The CDR3 covers 15 residues. CDR1 MNHEY and CDR2 SVGEGT come from the germline V gene. Trimming took 4 bases from V and 3 from J; bases not matched to a gene: 9. This chain's CDR3 is CASSSSGGPFYEQYF. The CDR3 region has the DNA TGTGCCAGCAGTTCCTCGGGGGGTCCGTTCTACGAGCAGTACTTC.

The chain is built from TRBV10-3 and TRBJ1-1, with 7 nucleotides matching TRBD1. V shed 6 bases and J 0 bases; nucleotides not matched to a gene: 7. The length of the CDR3 is 15 residues. CDR1 and CDR2 (germline): ENHRY, SYGVKD. CDR3 residues: CAISQDRRLNTEAFF. The CDR3 DNA sequence: TGTGCCATCAGCCAGGACAGGAGGCTGAACACTGAAGCTTTCTTT.

V usage is TRBV6-6 and J usage is TRBJ2-1; 9 nucleotides match TRBD2. This CDR3 is built from 16 residues. The trim removed 0 bases at V and 5 bases at J, leaving 5 bases unmatched. Germline CDR1 MNHNY, CDR2 SVGAGI (reference sequence). The CDR3 bases are TGTGCCAGCAGTTACTCGAGCGGGGGGATAAACAATGAGCAGTTCTTC. It translates to CASSYSSGGINNEQFF.

The genes are TRBV11-2 and TRBJ2-5; 10 bases match TRBD2. From germline, CDR1 is SGHAT and CDR2 FQNNGV. The CDR3 is 16 residues long. Trimming cost V 1 base and J 5 bases; bases outside gene matches: 7. DNA for the CDR3: TGTGCCAGCAGCTTAGGGTCTAGCGGGAGCCGGGAGACCCAGTACTTC. The encoded protein is CASSLGSSGSRETQYF. Variable domain in full (rest from reference TRBV11-2 and TRBJ2-5): EAGVAQSPRYKIIEKRQSVAFWCNPISGHATLYWYQQILGQGPKLLIQFQNNGVVDDSQLPKDRFSAERLKGVDSTLKIQPAKLEDSAVYLCASSLGSSGSRETQYFGPGTRLLVL.

The CDR3 DNA is TGTGCCAGCAGGAGGGCGATGAACACTGAAGCTTTCTTT. Its translation: CASRRAMNTEAFF. The chain links TRBV12-3 or TRBV12-4 to TRBJ1-1, with unresolved D. Trimming took off 6 bases at V and 0 bases at J, with 8 bases between the two ends. This CDR3 has 13 amino acids.

The rearrangement joins TRBV7-9 to TRBJ1-4, with a possible D match to TRBD1 (6 bases). V lost 3 bases, J lost 7 bases, and 9 bases lay in between. Germline V gene lookup returns CDR1 SEHNR and CDR2 FQNEAQ (reference sequence). The CDR3 loop spans 13 amino acids. The CDR3 DNA follows: TGTGCCAGCAGCTTCGGGACACTTGAAAAACTGTTTTTT. Its translation is CASSFGTLEKLFF.

The gene calls are TRBV18 and TRBJ2-1; D gene ambiguous. V was trimmed by 6 bases and J by 3 bases, leaving 3 bases between them. Per the germline V gene, CDR1 is KGHSH and CDR2 is LQKENI. The CDR3 is 11 residues long. CDR3 sequence (DNA): TGTGCCAGCTCCATCTACAATGAGCAGTTCTTC. Its translation: CASSIYNEQFF.

This chain joins TRBV7-6 and TRBJ1-4; maybe TRBD1 (6 bases). The CDR3 loop spans 16 amino acids. V shed 1 base and J shed 7 bases, with 16 bases lying between them. The V gene's germline CDR1 is SGHVS and CDR2 FNYEAQ. For the CDR3, the DNA is TGTGCCAGCAGCTTAGTATTGACAGGCGACGGTGAAAAACTGTTTTTT. This sequence encodes CASSLVLTGDGEKLFF.

The rearrangement uses TRBV28 and TRBJ1-4, with D possibly being TRBD1 (6 bases). The CDR3 contains 16 residues. Trimming cost V 7 bases and J 8 bases, with 23 bases left between them. Germline CDR1 MDHEN, CDR2 SYDVKM. CDR3 in amino acids: CASNSGTPFEGEKLFF. For the CDR3, the DNA is TGTGCCAGCAATTCCGGGACACCCTTCGAAGGCGAAAAACTGTTTTTT.

V usage is TRBV12-5 and J usage is TRBJ2-5; 13 bases agree with TRBD2. Germline V gives CDR1 LGHNT, CDR2 FRNRAP. The CDR3 is made up of 17 amino acids. The V segment lost 2 bases and the J segment 5 bases; nucleotides outside the gene matches: 8. CDR3 residues: CASGLYRTSGSLETQYF. For the CDR3, the DNA is TGTGCTAGTGGTTTGTATCGGACTAGCGGGAGTCTCGAGACCCAGTACTTC.